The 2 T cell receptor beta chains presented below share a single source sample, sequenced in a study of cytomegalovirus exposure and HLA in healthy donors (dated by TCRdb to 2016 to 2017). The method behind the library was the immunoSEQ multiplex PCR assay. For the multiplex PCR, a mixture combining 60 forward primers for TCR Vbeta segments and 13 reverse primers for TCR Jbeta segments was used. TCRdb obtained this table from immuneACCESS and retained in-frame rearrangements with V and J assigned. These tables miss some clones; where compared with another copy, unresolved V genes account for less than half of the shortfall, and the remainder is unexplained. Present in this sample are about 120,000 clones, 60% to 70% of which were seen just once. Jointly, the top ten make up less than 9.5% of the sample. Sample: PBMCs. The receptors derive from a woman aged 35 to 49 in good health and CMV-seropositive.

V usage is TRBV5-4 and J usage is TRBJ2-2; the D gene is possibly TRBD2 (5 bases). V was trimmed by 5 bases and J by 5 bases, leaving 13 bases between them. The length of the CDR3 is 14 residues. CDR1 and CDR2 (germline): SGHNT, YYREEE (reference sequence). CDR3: CASRELGGTGELFF. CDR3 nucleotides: TGTGCCAGCAGAGAACTAGGCGGGACCGGGGAGCTGTTTTTT.

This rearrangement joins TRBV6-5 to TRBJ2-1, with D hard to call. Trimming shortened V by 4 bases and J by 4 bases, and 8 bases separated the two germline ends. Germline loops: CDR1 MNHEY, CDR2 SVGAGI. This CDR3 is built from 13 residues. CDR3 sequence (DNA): TGTGCCAGCAGTTTTTCCCAGTACAATGAGCAGTTCTTC. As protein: CASSFSQYNEQFF.